This T cell receptor beta chain was identified during a study of blood T cell repertoires in COVID-19 (TCRdb year 2020). Study-level background: Collaborator samples came from the United States, Italy and Spain and covered acute and convalescent phases of COVID-19. The prospective study material was composed of cDNA or gDNA derived from T cells, B-cell-depleted T cells, or PBMCs. The dataset comprised deeply sampled blood TCRbeta repertoires from subjects exposed to, actively infected with, or recovered from COVID-19. The repertoires were released in a freely available public database intended as a resource for research on the immune response to SARS-CoV-2. The samples were drawn from two sources: the first 160 participants of the ongoing ImmuneRACE study, and 1,000 to 1,500 subjects contributed by 6 global collaborators. Nearly every sample came with metadata listing a de-identified subject ID, COVID-19 status, age in years and sex. Where HLA class I and class II types were available, the types were taken from metadata supplied by the sample provider, not from assay-based typing. The paper's findings and limits, for the study overall: The amount of clinical and demographic metadata varied by source and participant and was provided uncurated.

The trim is 3 bases for V and 6 bases for J, with a gap of 18 bases between the germline ends. The germline V gene gives CDR1 as WSHSY and CDR2 as SAAADI. Inclusive of the bounding cysteine and phenylalanine, the CDR3 is 15 residues long. Only the CDR3 DNA is retained, 45 bases long and in frame from the first base. As for this clone: The specificity of this receptor is unknown. Base qualities are missing; no much larger clone stands one base away.

The immunoSEQ Assay, a bias-controlled multiplex PCR, was used to amplify TCRbeta CDR3 regions from genomic DNA. Per the authors' processing: The number of nucleated cells in each sample was estimated by amplification of reference gene primers within the assay. To quantify the absolute abundance of each unique TCRbeta CDR3 rearrangement, sequence reads were collapsed and filtered. For each sample, productive Simpson clonality was calculated as the square root of Simpson's diversity index across productive rearrangements. Imported from immuneACCESS, the table was reduced by TCRdb to in-frame sequences with V and J called. These copies leave out some clones; in studies compared against another copy, an unresolved V gene accounts for under half, and the cause of the remainder is not known. The D gene and trimming were derived from the DNA, and the V and J assignments and clone size from that table. The sample has fewer than 450,000 clones on record, approximately 87% of them singletons. The ten most abundant clones make up about 6% of the sample.

In Seattle, one collaborating source enrolled patients while the infection was active and tracked those patients longitudinally over the course of disease. Each collaborating institution followed its own protocols to collect whole blood in K2EDTA tubes. Collaborator samples were shipped for TCRbeta analysis as frozen whole blood, isolated PBMCs, or DNA extracted from either sample type. The chain is encoded by TRBV10-2 joined to TRBJ2-7, and the D gene may be TRBD1, 7 bases matching. The TCR sequence derives from a woman between 50 and 59 years old with COVID-19, enrolled during active disease. The sequenced sample consisted of peripheral blood. The CDR3 protein is CASSDAGGFVGEQYF. The DNA sequence is as follows: TGCGCCAGCAGTGATGCAGGGGGGTTTGTTGGCGAGCAGTACTTC.